The source of this T cell receptor beta chain is a study of cytomegalovirus exposure and HLA in healthy donors. 60 Vbeta and 13 Jbeta primers were used in PCR. Assay: immunoSEQ multiplex PCR; the TCRdb copy retains only in-frame clones and omits some. The sample lists around 100,000 clones; approximately 78% were seen once. The sequencing input was PBMCs. The TCR sequence derives from a male donor in good health and CMV-seropositive.

The CDR3 DNA reads TGTGCCAGTAGCCCGGCCGGGACATTGTCCTACAATGAGCAGTTCTTC. Amino acids: CASSPAGTLSYNEQFF. V and J are TRBV19 and TRBJ2-1, with TRBD1 as a possible D gene (6 bases). Per germline, CDR1 LNHDA and CDR2 SQIVND (reference sequence). The CDR3 is 16 amino acids. The V end was cut by 6 bases, the J end by 1 base, with 16 bases between.